The present T cell receptor beta chain was sequenced within a study of tumor-infiltrating lymphocytes in primary liver carcinoma. About the research overall: Stage T1-T3 N0M0 tumors measured 4.2 to 10 cm at most.

With respect to this clonotype: Its antigen remains unknown. The junction departs from germline at one end; a sequencing error may be responsible.

The investigators made TCR beta cDNA from 400 to 500 ng total RNA, using a constant-region primer. Each TCR beta library was derived from three nested multiplex PCR rounds that employed slightly modified ARM-PCR. For roughly 10 cycles apiece, the opening two PCR rounds ran with TRBV1-TRBV30 forward primers and a C-beta reverse primer. TCRdb used MiXCR to reprocess the multiplex PCR reads, holding one entry per CDR3 protein. The sample holds a few hundred thousand distinct CDR3 sequences; 50% to 60% are singletons and the top ten take about a sixth. Germline DNA was extracted too, while blood RNA derived from unsorted whole blood. The CDR3 has 16 residues. CDR1 is SGHAT and CDR2 is FQNNGV in the germline V gene. General study results and limits: Being bulk and unsorted, samples allowed no CD4+ and CD8+ repertoire comparison. The overlap of tumor-adjacent and tumor-blood pairs was smaller than that of tumor region pairs.

What was sequenced was peripheral blood. The receptor's source is a woman between 25 and 40 years old with primary liver carcinoma and hepatitis B virus infection. The J gene is TRBJ2-5, the V gene TRBV11-2; TRBD2 matches at 12 bases. CDR3 sequence: CASSPRLAGVGETQYF. CDR3 DNA: TGTGCTAGCAGCCCACGACTAGCGGGAGTTGGGGAGACCCAGTACTTC.